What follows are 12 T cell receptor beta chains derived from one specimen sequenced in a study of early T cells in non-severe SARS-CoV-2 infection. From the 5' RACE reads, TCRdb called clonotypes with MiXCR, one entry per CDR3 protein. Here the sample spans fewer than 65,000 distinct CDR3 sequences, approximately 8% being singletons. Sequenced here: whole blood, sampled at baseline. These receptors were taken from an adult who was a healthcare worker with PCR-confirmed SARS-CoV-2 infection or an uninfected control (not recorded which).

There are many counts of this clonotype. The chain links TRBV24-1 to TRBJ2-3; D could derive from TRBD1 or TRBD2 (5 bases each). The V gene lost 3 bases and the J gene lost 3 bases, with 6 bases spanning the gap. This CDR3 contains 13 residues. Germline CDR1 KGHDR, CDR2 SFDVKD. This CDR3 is CATSDGGTDTQYF. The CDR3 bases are TGTGCCACCAGTGATGGGGGAACAGATACGCAGTATTTT.

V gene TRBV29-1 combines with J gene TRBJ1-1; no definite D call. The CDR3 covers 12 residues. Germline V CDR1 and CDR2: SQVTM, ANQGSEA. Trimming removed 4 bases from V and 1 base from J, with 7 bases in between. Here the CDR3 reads CSVGWGNTEAFF. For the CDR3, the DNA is TGCAGCGTTGGCTGGGGGAACACTGAAGCTTTCTTT.

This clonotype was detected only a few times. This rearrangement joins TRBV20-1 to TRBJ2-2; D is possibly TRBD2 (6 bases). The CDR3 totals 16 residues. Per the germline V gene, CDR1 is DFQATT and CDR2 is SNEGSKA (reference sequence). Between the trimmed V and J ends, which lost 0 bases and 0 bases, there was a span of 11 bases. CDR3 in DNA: TGCAGTGCTAGAGATCGGGCGGGGACGAACACCGGGGAGCTGTTTTTT. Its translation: CSARDRAGTNTGELFF.

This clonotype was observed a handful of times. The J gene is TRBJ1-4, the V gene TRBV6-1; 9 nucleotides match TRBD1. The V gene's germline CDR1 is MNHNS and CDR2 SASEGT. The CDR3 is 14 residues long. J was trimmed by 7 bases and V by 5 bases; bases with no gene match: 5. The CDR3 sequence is CASSTGGSVEKLFF. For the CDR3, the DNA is TGTGCCAGCAGTACAGGGGGCTCGGTTGAAAAACTGTTTTTT.

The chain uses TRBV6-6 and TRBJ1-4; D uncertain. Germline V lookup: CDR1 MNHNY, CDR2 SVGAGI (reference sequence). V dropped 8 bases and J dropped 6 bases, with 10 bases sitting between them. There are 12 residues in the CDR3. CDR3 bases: TGTGCCAGCTCCAAGGGTGATGAAAAACTGTTTTTT. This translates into CASSKGDEKLFF.

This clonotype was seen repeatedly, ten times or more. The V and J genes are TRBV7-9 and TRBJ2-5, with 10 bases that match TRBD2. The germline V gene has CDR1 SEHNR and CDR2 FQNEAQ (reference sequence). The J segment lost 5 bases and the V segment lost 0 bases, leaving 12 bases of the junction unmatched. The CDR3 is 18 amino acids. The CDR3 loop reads CASSLAPPGLARSETQYF. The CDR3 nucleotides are TGTGCCAGCAGCTTAGCCCCACCGGGACTAGCGAGGTCGGAGACCCAGTACTTC.

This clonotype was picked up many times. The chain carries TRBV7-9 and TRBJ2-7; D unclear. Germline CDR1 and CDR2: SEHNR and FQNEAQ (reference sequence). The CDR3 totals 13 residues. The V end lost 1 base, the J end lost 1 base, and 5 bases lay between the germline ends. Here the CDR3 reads CASSLELSYEQYF. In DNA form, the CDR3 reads TGTGCCAGCAGCTTAGAGCTTTCCTACGAGCAGTACTTC.

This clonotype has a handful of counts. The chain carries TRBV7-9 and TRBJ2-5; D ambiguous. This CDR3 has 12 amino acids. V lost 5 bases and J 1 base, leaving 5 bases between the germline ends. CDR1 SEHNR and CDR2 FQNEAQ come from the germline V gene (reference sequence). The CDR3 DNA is TGTGCCAGCAGCCCCACCCAAGAGACCCAGTACTTC. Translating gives CASSPTQETQYF. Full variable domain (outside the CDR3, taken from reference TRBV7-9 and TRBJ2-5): DTGVSQNPRHKITKRGQNVTFRCDPISEHNRLYWYRQTLGQGPEFLTYFQNEAQLEKSRLLSDRFSAERPKGSFSTLEIQRTEQGDSAMYLCASSPTQETQYFGPGTRLLVL.

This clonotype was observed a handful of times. CDR3 bases: TGTGCCAGCAGTCCCATTAGGGATGGGCAGGGCTACGAGCAGTACTTC. Its protein is CASSPIRDGQGYEQYF. This chain links TRBV12-3 or TRBV12-4 with TRBJ2-7, with D possibly being TRBD1 (5 bases). The CDR3 covers 16 residues. V was shortened by 5 bases and J by 3 bases, with 20 bases between the two germline ends.

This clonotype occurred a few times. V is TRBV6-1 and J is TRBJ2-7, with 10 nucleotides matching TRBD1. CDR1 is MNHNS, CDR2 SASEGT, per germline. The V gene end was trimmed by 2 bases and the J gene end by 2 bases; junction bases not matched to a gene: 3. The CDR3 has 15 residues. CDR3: CASSEPGTGAYEQYF. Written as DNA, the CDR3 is TGTGCCAGCAGTGAACCCGGGACAGGGGCCTACGAGCAGTACTTC.

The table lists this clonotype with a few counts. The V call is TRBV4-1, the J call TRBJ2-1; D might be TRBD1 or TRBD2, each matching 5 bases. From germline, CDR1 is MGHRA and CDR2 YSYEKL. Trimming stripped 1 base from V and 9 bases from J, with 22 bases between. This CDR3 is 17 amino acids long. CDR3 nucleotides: TGCGCCAGCAGCCAAGGAGTCGGGGCCCCCCCAAGGGGTGAGCAGTTCTTC. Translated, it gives CASSQGVGAPPRGEQFF.

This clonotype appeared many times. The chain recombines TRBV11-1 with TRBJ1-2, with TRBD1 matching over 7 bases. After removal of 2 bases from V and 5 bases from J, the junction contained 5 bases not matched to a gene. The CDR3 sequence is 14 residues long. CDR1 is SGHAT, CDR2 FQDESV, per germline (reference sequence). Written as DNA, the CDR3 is TGTGCCAGCAGCTTAAGGACAGGCCGATATGGCTACACCTTC. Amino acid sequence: CASSLRTGRYGYTF.